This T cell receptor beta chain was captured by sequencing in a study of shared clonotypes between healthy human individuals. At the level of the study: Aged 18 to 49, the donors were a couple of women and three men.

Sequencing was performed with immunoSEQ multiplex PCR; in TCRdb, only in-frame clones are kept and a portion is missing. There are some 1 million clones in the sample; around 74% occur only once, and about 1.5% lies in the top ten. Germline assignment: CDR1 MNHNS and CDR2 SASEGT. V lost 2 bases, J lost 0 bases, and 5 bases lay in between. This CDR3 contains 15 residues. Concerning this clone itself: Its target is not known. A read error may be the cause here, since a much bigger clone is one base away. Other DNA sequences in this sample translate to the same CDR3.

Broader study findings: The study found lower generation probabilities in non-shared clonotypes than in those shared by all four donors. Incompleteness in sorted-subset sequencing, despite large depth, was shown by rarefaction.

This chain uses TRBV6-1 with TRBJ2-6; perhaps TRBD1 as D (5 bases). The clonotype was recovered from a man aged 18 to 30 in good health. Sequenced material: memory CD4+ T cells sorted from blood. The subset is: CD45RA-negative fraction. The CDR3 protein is CASSEQGSGANVLTF. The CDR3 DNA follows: TGTGCCAGCAGTGAACAGGGCTCTGGGGCCAACGTCCTGACTTTC.